The source of this T cell receptor (beta chain) is a study of OX40 agonist ivuxolimab in advanced cancers. Study at large: Allowance was made for prior anti-PD-1, anti-PD-L1 or anti-CTLA-4 therapy, and roughly 40% had some. Study-level points and caveats: More expanded clones were found, on average, in CD8+ than in CD4+ T cells.

Regarding this clone: Its specificity is unknown.

The V end was cut by 4 bases, the J end by 9 bases, with 16 bases between. The V gene's germline CDR1 is SGHTA and CDR2 FQGNSA. The CDR3 is 15 amino acids. Generated by immunoSEQ multiplex PCR, the TCRdb table keeps only in-frame clones and is missing some. The repertoire consists of under 80,000 clones, with 75% to 90% occurring once and the leading ten covering over 4%. Sample: CD4+ or CD8+ T cells sorted from blood, taken in a trial of the OX40 agonist ivuxolimab. J is TRBJ1-6 and V is TRBV7-2; a possible D gene is TRBD1 (6 bases). The sequence was collected from an adult with an advanced solid tumor such as melanoma, head and neck, liver or kidney cancer. The CDR3 region has the DNA TGTGCCAGCAGCTCCCCCGTCCAGGGGACTTCACCCCTCCACTTT. It specifies CASSSPVQGTSPLHF.